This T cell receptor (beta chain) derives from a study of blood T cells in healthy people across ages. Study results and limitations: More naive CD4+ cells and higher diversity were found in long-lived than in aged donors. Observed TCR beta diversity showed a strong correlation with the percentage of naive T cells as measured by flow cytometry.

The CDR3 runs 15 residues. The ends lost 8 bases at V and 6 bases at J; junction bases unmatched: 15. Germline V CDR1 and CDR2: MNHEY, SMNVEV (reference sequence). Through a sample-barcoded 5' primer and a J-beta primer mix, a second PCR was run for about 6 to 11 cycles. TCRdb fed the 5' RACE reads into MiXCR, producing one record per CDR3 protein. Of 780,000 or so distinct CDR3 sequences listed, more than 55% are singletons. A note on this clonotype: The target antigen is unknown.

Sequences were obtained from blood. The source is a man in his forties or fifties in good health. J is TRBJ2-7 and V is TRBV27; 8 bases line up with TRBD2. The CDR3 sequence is CASSLPGLGVSEQYF. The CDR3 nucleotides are TGTGCCAGCTCCCTTCCGGGACTAGGGGTTTCCGAGCAGTACTTC.